Included here is one T cell receptor beta chain sequence, with context. Its antigen is still unknown. These data come from a study of T-cell memory formation after mild COVID-19. The study's findings and limits: Researchers report contracting CD4+ clones mostly in CM and EM, with CD8+ clones in EMRA. Pre-infection memory showed some responding clones, and this suggested that cross-reactive memory joined. Among clones contracting day 15 to 85, CD4/CD8 was balanced, whereas later expanders leaned CD4+.

TCRdb analysed the 5' RACE reads with MiXCR anew, one entry per CDR3 protein. The table shows roughly 150,000 distinct CDR3 sequences, with approximately 25% occurring only once. Sequencing used PBMCs or a T cell subset sorted from them (not recorded which). The sequence came from an adult woman who had mild COVID-19 (a few samples of this study predate the infection). Cell type and time point are not known.

The CDR3 coding sequence is TGTGCCAGCAGCTTAACTAAGGGGGGATTCAGGACTGAAGCTTTCTTT. Translating it yields CASSLTKGGFRTEAFF. The rearrangement uses TRBV7-9 and TRBJ1-1; possible D gene TRBD1, 6 bases. V lost 2 bases and J 5 bases, leaving 18 bases between the germline ends. Germline-derived CDR1 and CDR2 are SEHNR and FQNEAQ (reference sequence). This CDR3 is built from 16 residues.